This record covers a single T cell receptor beta chain. Clinical histories supplied by participants themselves formed the basis of cohort assignment. Two consecutive negative NP/OP PCR tests, clearance, or resolved symptoms defined Cohort 3 recovery. This table comes from immunoSEQ multiplex PCR, and its TCRdb copy is limited to in-frame clones, with some not included. The table includes roughly 190,000 clones, approximately 90% detected once. The sample comes from a study of blood T cell repertoires in COVID-19. At the level of the study: Acute and convalescent COVID-19 specimens originated in the United States, Italy and Spain. PBMCs, B-cell-depleted T cells, or T cells were the source of the cDNA or gDNA that made up the material.

There are 12 residues in the CDR3. Trimming removed 5 bases from V and 5 bases from J, with 9 bases in between. Germline CDR1 is MNHEY and CDR2 is SVGEGT. The sequence came from a woman aged 25 to 39 who had recovered from COVID-19. The chain combines TRBV6-2 or TRBV6-3 with TRBJ2-5, with D possibly TRBD1 on 5 matching bases. Sequencing was performed on PBMCs or T cells enriched from blood (not recorded which). The CDR3 bases are TGTGCCAGCAGTCACAGGCGGGAGACCCAGTACTTC. It codes for CASSHRRETQYF.